The entry below describes one TCR beta chain. Its antigen is not identified. TCRdb's copy holds only in-frame clones and misses some; the assay was immunoSEQ multiplex PCR. Among some 120,000 clones listed, 80% to 95% were seen once. The trim removed 5 bases at V and 2 bases at J, leaving 16 bases unmatched. Germline lookup yields CDR1 MDHEN and CDR2 SYDVKM. There are 19 residues in the CDR3. These data originate in a study of T cell responses to AZD1222 COVID-19 vaccine. Study results and caveats: Spike-specific TCR breadth and depth both grew after two AZD1222 doses. Spike was spanned by vaccine-associated CD4 TCRs, which were dominant at 160-218 and 743-854. Only a handful of AZD1222 recipients were seropositive at baseline.

The chain uses TRBV28 and TRBJ2-3; 10 bases are a match to TRBD2. Sequencing was performed on peripheral blood, taken 28 days after the second AZD1222 dose. The TCR was taken from an adult who received the AZD1222 COVID-19 vaccine. CDR3 nucleotide sequence: TGTGCCAGCAGTCCCCACAGCGGGAGGGCCCCGCCCACCACAGATACGCAGTATTTT. Its translation: CASSPHSGRAPPTTDTQYF. Using reference TRBV28 and TRBJ2-3 for the parts outside the CDR3, the full variable domain is DVKVTQSSRYLVKRTGEKVFLECVQDMDHENMFWYRQDPGLGLRLIYFSYDVKMKEKGDIPEGYSVSREKKERFSLILESASTNQTSMYLCASSPHSGRAPPTTDTQYFGPGTRLTVL.